This T cell receptor (beta chain) was captured by sequencing in a study of T-cell memory formation after mild COVID-19. Turning to the study itself: TCR clusters were largely donor specific.

This clonotype was observed a single time. This CDR3 contains 15 residues. V was trimmed by 3 bases and J by 5 bases, leaving 15 bases between them. Germline V lookup: CDR1 ENHRY, CDR2 SYGVKD. TCRdb called the 5' RACE reads again in MiXCR, with one record for every CDR3 protein. The sample carries more than 100,000 distinct CDR3 sequences, roughly 6% recorded once. Sequencing was performed on PBMCs or a T cell subset sorted from them (not recorded which). The source is an adult woman who had mild COVID-19 (a few samples of this study predate the infection). Cell type and time point are not known. This chain joins TRBV10-3 and TRBJ2-3; D is unclear. CDR3 region: CAISDTASSGDTQYF. Written as DNA, the CDR3 is TGTGCCATCAGTGATACCGCTTCTAGTGGAGATACGCAGTATTTT.